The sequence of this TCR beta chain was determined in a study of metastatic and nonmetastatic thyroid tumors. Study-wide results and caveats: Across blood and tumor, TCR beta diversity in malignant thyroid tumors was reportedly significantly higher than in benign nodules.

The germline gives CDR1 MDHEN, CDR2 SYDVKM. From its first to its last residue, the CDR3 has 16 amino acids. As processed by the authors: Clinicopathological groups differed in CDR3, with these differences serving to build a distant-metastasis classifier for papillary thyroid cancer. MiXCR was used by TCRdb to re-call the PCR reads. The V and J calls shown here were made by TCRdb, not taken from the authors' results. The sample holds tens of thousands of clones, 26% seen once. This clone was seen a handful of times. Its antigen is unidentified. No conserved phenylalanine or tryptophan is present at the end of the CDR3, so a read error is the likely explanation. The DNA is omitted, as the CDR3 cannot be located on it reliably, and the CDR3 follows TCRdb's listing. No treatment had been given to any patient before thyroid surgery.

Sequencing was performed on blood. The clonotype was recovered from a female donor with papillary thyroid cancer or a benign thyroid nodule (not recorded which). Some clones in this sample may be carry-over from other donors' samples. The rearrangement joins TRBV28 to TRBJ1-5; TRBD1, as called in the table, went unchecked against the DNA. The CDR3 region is CASSFWGRRGNQPRHL.